Each of the 17 T cell receptor beta chains below was sequenced from the same sample in a study of response to subunit inactivated influenza vaccine. Each CDR3 protein gets one entry after TCRdb re-called the RT-PCR reads with MiXCR. Altogether 540,000 or so distinct CDR3 sequences are present, over 10% being singletons, with the ten largest covering under 15%. Sequenced here: PBMCs from blood, sampled roughly 6 weeks after vaccination. These receptors were taken from a man aged 45-60 years who received an inactivated influenza vaccine.

The chain recombines TRBV5-1 with TRBJ2-2, with D possibly TRBD1 on 5 matching bases. This CDR3 is 15 amino acids long. Germline V lookup: CDR1 SGHRS, CDR2 YFSETQ. Trimming stripped 2 bases from V and 2 bases from J, with 10 bases between. CDR3 residues: CASSLKGSNTGELFF. CDR3 coding DNA: TGCGCCAGCAGCTTAAAGGGGTCTAACACCGGGGAGCTGTTTTTT.

The sample holds many counts of this clonotype. The V and J genes are TRBV2 and TRBJ2-5, with D uncertain. Trimming took off 2 bases at V and 4 bases at J, with 11 bases between the two ends. CDR1 is SNHLY, CDR2 FYNNEI, per germline. The CDR3 covers 14 residues. The CDR3 DNA is TGTGCCAGCAGTGAATATTTGGGTGGAGAGACCCAGTACTTC. Translated: CASSEYLGGETQYF.

This clonotype was counted between two and nine times. J is TRBJ2-7 and V is TRBV5-6, with D unclear. V dropped 2 bases and J dropped 6 bases, with 9 bases sitting between them. Per the germline V gene, CDR1 is SGHDT and CDR2 is YYEEEE. This CDR3 is built from 12 residues. CDR3 DNA sequence: TGTGCCAGCAGCTTAGTCCGCTCCGAGCAGTACTTC. This translates into CASSLVRSEQYF. The full variable domain, in which reference TRBV5-6 and TRBJ2-7 provide the parts outside the CDR3, is DAGVTQSPTHLIKTRGQQVTLRCSPKSGHDTVSWYQQALGQGPQFIFQYYEEEERQRGNFPDRFSGHQFPNYSSELNVNALLLGDSALYLCASSLVRSEQYFGPGTRLTVT.

The chain recombines TRBV29-1 with TRBJ2-2, with 8 bases aligning to TRBD1. CDR1 SQVTM and CDR2 ANQGSEA come from the germline V gene. The CDR3 covers 14 residues. With 7 bases clipped from V and 1 base from J, the junction kept 5 bases outside the gene matches. The CDR3 sequence is CSAAGTGNTGELFF. CDR3 in DNA: TGCAGCGCCGCCGGGACAGGGAACACCGGGGAGCTGTTTTTT.

Only a few counts were recorded for this clonotype. The chain uses TRBV6-1 and TRBJ1-2; 9 nucleotides agree with TRBD1. CDR3 length: 15 residues. Germline loops: CDR1 MNHNS, CDR2 SASEGT. The V and J ends lost 6 bases and 2 bases, in that order; junction bases with no gene match: 7. The CDR3 DNA follows: TGTGCCAGCAGCTTTATTACAGGGGGCAACTATGGCTACACCTTC. Translation gives CASSFITGGNYGYTF.

The chain links TRBV29-1 to TRBJ2-7; 7 bases line up with TRBD2. V trimming: 3 bases; J trimming: 5 bases; junction bases outside the gene matches: 7. Germline CDR1 reads SQVTM; CDR2 reads ANQGSEA. CDR3 length equals 13 residues. In DNA, the CDR3 is TGCAGCGTTGATTCCGGGGGGAGCAACGAGCAGTACTTC. Translating gives CSVDSGGSNEQYF.

This clonotype appeared a few times. The chain is built from TRBV20-1 and TRBJ1-4, with D uncertain. Germline lookup yields CDR1 DFQATT and CDR2 SNEGSKA (reference sequence). V lost 5 bases and J 0 bases, leaving 13 bases between the germline ends. CDR3 length equals 15 residues. CDR3 sequence reads: CSAGDGVATNEKLFF. CDR3 DNA: TGCAGTGCTGGGGATGGGGTTGCAACTAATGAAAAACTGTTTTTT.

The rearrangement uses TRBV29-1 and TRBJ2-3, with 9 bases identical to TRBD1. Germline assignment: CDR1 SQVTM and CDR2 ANQGSEA. The CDR3 is 15 residues long. Unmatched junction bases numbered 5, after V lost 0 bases and J lost 4 bases. The CDR3 nucleotides are TGCAGCGTTGAAGAAGGACAGGGGTTCCCAGATACGCAGTATTTT. It translates to CSVEEGQGFPDTQYF.

The chain has TRBV6-5 and TRBJ1-2; D perhaps matches TRBD1 (6 bases). This CDR3 has 15 amino acids. The V end lost 2 bases, the J end lost 4 bases, and 14 bases lay between the germline ends. Germline lookup yields CDR1 MNHEY and CDR2 SVGAGI. The CDR3 nucleotides read TGTGCCAGCAGTTACGGGGGCAGTTCCAGCTATGGCTACACCTTC. It yields the protein CASSYGGSSSYGYTF.

The V call is TRBV7-9, the J call TRBJ1-3; D is ambiguous. Germline values: CDR1 SEHNR, CDR2 FQNEAQ (reference sequence). V gave up 5 bases and J gave up 0 bases, with 17 bases separating them. CDR3 length: 17 amino acids. For the CDR3, the DNA is TGTGCCAGCAGCCAAGGGTCCTATGGGGACTCTGGAAACACCATATATTTT. It encodes CASSQGSYGDSGNTIYF.

This clonotype was recorded a few times. This chain joins TRBV10-3 and TRBJ2-6; a weak D match, TRBD1 (7 bases). V was pared by 6 bases and J by 1 base, with 19 bases between. Germline V gives CDR1 ENHRY, CDR2 SYGVKD. This CDR3 region has 18 residues. The CDR3 coding sequence is TGTGCCATCAGGGGGATAAAGGAGGGGGCGTCTGGGGCCAACGTCCTGACTTTC. Protein product: CAIRGIKEGASGANVLTF.

CDR3 residues: CASSPLGIGAFF. The DNA for the CDR3 is TGTGCCAGCAGCCCCTTGGGTATCGGAGCTTTCTTT. J is TRBJ1-1 and V is TRBV7-2; no clear D gene. Looked up from germline, CDR1 is SGHTA and CDR2 is FQGNSA. With 5 bases removed from V and 10 bases from J, the gap between germline ends came to 14 bases. This CDR3 spans 12 amino acids.

This chain's CDR3 is CASRGQGALGKETQYF. The CDR3 DNA sequence: TGTGCCAGCCGGGGACAGGGGGCGCTGGGGAAAGAGACCCAGTACTTC. The V and J genes are TRBV28 and TRBJ2-5; TRBD1 aligns across 12 bases. CDR1 is MDHEN and CDR2 is SYDVKM in the germline V gene. V lost 8 bases, J lost 3 bases, and 10 bases stayed unmatched. CDR3 length: 16 amino acids.

The chain carries TRBV24-1 and TRBJ2-1; the D call may be TRBD1 or TRBD2 (5 bases each). CDR1 and CDR2 from the germline V gene are KGHDR and SFDVKD. V was shortened by 4 bases and J by 3 bases, with 9 bases between the two germline ends. The CDR3 runs to 14 residues. The CDR3 region is CATSEWDDYNEQFF. CDR3 coding DNA: TGTGCCACCAGTGAATGGGACGACTACAATGAGCAGTTCTTC.

Many counts were recorded for this clonotype. The CDR3 here is CASSLVAGETYNEQFF. The CDR3 nucleotides are TGTGCCAGCAGCTTAGTGGCGGGAGAAACCTACAATGAGCAGTTCTTC. The V gene is TRBV7-2, the J gene TRBJ2-1; 7 nucleotides match TRBD2. The CDR3 extends over 16 amino acids. After removal of 1 base from V and 2 bases from J, the junction contained 5 bases not matched to a gene. Germline V gene data show CDR1 as SGHTA and CDR2 as FQGNSA.

The table lists this clonotype with a few counts. The chain uses TRBV7-2 and TRBJ1-5; 7 positions match TRBD1. Trimming cost V 1 base and J 6 bases; bases outside gene matches: 6. CDR3 length: 15 amino acids. Germline CDR1 and CDR2: SGHTA and FQGNSA. CDR3 DNA sequence: TGTGCCAGCAGCTTAGTTGCGACAGGGACTCAGCCCCAGCATTTT. It translates to CASSLVATGTQPQHF. Full variable domain (missing parts from reference TRBV7-2 and TRBJ1-5): GAGVSQSPSNKVTEKGKDVELRCDPISGHTALYWYRQSLGQGLEFLIYFQGNSAPDKSGLPSDRFSAERTGGSVSTLTIQRTQQEDSAVYLCASSLVATGTQPQHFGDGTRLSIL.

This clonotype showed up just a few times. The chain couples TRBV27 to TRBJ1-2; 7 nucleotides agree with TRBD1. In germline, CDR1 is MNHEY, CDR2 SMNVEV (reference sequence). The CDR3 is made up of 14 amino acids. V was pared by 6 bases and J by 1 base, with 5 bases of the junction left unmatched. CDR3 protein: CASSATGFNYGYTF. As DNA, the CDR3 is TGTGCCAGCAGCGCGACAGGGTTTAACTATGGCTACACCTTC.